A selection of T cell receptor beta chains follows, all from one sample in a study of vaccination effects on CD4 cells after COVID-19. Clones were read by immunoSEQ multiplex PCR, and TCRdb kept only the in-frame ones, dropping some. The table records some 60,000 clones, approximately 76% of them present only once. The antigens of these receptors remain unknown. The sequences come from CD4+ T cells from PBMCs cultured with HCoV-NL63 spike peptides, collected before COVID-19 vaccination. These receptors came from a human donor who received a COVID-19 vaccine. CDR3s include the opening cysteine and the closing phenylalanine or tryptophan. D genes are given only for firm matches. A row's size may be missing; if present it is once, few, many or a size class.

J: TRBJ1-2
D: .
V: TRBV2
size: .
CDR3: CASRSDWGYGYTF
DNA: TGTGCCAGCAGGTCGGATTGGGGCTATGGCTACACCTTC

J: TRBJ1-1
D: .
V: TRBV6-5
size: .
CDR3: CASSYNRVITEAFF
DNA: TGTGCCAGCAGTTACAACAGGGTGATCACTGAAGCTTTCTTT

J: TRBJ1-2
D: .
V: TRBV15
size: .
CDR3: CATSRDGRVYGYTF
DNA: TGTGCCACCAGCAGAGACGGTAGGGTCTATGGCTACACCTTC

J: TRBJ1-1
D: .
V: TRBV7-9
size: .
CDR3: CASTPPNVQNTEAFF
DNA: TGTGCCAGCACTCCCCCAAACGTCCAGAACACTGAAGCTTTCTTT

J: TRBJ2-5
D: .
V: TRBV10-1
size: .
CDR3: CASEPKYQETQYF
DNA: TGCGCCAGCGAACCCAAGTACCAAGAGACCCAGTACTTC

J: TRBJ1-2
D: .
V: TRBV28
size: .
CDR3: CASSLVVPANYGYTF
DNA: TGTGCCAGCAGTTTGGTAGTGCCTGCTAACTATGGCTACACCTTC

J: TRBJ2-1
D: TRBD1
V: TRBV10-3
size: once
CDR3: CAISPGQGNQAEQFF
DNA: TGTGCCATCAGTCCGGGACAGGGTAATCAGGCTGAGCAGTTCTTC

J: TRBJ1-1
D: .
V: TRBV29-1
size: .
CDR3: CSVAPGELNTEAFF
DNA: TGCAGCGTTGCCCCGGGGGAGTTGAACACTGAAGCTTTCTTT

J: TRBJ2-2
D: .
V: TRBV7-3
size: .
CDR3: CASSPDRNTGELFF
DNA: TGTGCCAGCAGCCCAGACAGGAACACCGGGGAGCTGTTTTTT

J: TRBJ1-5
D: TRBD1
V: TRBV5-8
size: few
CDR3: CASSTGAANQPQHF
DNA: TGTGCCAGCAGCACAGGGGCAGCTAATCAGCCCCAGCATTTT

J: TRBJ2-6
D: .
V: TRBV9
size: .
CDR3: CASSVVADRVSSGANVLTF
DNA: TGTGCCAGCAGCGTAGTGGCCGACCGGGTTTCCTCTGGGGCCAACGTCCTGACTTTC

J: TRBJ1-5
D: TRBD1
V: TRBV6-2/TRBV6-3
size: once
CDR3: CASSITTGTGGYNQPQHF
DNA: TGTGCCAGCAGTATCACGACCGGGACAGGGGGCTATAATCAGCCCCAGCATTTT

J: TRBJ1-1
D: TRBD1
V: TRBV29-1
size: .
CDR3: CSHLAQGQGANTEAFF
DNA: TGCAGCCACCTGGCCCAGGGACAGGGGGCGAACACTGAAGCTTTCTTT

J: TRBJ2-3
D: TRBD1
V: TRBV30
size: few
CDR3: CAWSNGQGGDTQYF
DNA: TGTGCCTGGAGCAATGGACAGGGGGGAGATACGCAGTATTTT